This paragraph covers one T cell receptor (beta chain) sequence. The record originates from a study of blood T cell repertoires in COVID-19. At the level of the study: The origin of the acute and convalescent COVID-19 samples was the United States, Italy and Spain. Sample material is recorded as cDNA or gDNA derived from T cells, B-cell-depleted T cells, or PBMCs.

Per the original data handling: Nucleated cell counts were estimated from reference gene primer amplification. The table came from immunoSEQ multiplex PCR; TCRdb's copy has only in-frame clones and leaves some out. The DNA was the basis for D and trimming; V, J and clone size are from that table. In the table there are under 130,000 clones, around 86% of which are singletons. The length of the CDR3 is 16 residues. The ends lost 0 bases at V and 7 bases at J; junction bases unmatched: 9. Germline values: CDR1 SGHRS, CDR2 YFSETQ. Sequencing was done on a sample of peripheral blood. V gene TRBV5-1 combines with J gene TRBJ2-2, with 7 bases that match TRBD1. This receptor was identified in an older man with acute or convalescent COVID-19. The CDR3 spells CASSLGKDRIGGELFF. The CDR3 DNA reads TGCGCCAGCAGCTTGGGGAAGGACAGGATAGGCGGGGAGCTGTTTTTT.